The 4 T cell receptor beta chains below come from one sample, sequenced in a study of T cell repertoires in cytomegalovirus infection. TCRdb used MiXCR to reprocess the reads, holding one entry per CDR3 protein. The sample contains roughly 500,000 distinct CDR3 sequences, approximately 10% of which appear only once. Source material: PBMCs. These receptors were collected from a human donor in good health (CMV status not recorded). Some clones in this sample may be carry-over from other donors' samples.

This clonotype was observed many times. The chain couples TRBV7-6 to TRBJ2-7; perhaps TRBD2 as D (6 bases). Trimming took off 5 bases at V and 5 bases at J, with 19 bases between the two ends. Germline V gene data show CDR1 as SGHVS and CDR2 as FNYEAQ. CDR3 length equals 15 residues. CDR3 DNA: TGTGCCAGCAGCACCAGAGGCGGGATCGGCCACGAGCAGTACTTC. As protein: CASSTRGGIGHEQYF.

This clonotype was seen only a few times. CDR3 residues: CSVEGLLYGSGGTEAFF. DNA for the CDR3: TGCAGCGTTGAAGGCCTCCTCTATGGCTCCGGTGGCACTGAAGCTTTCTTT. The rearrangement uses TRBV29-1 and TRBJ1-1; no definite D call. CDR3 length: 17 amino acids. Trimming took 1 base from V and 4 from J, leaving 22 bases between them. Looked up from germline, CDR1 is SQVTM and CDR2 is ANQGSEA.

In this sample, this clonotype turned up many times. The chain is built from TRBV11-2 and TRBJ1-5; D remains ambiguous. The CDR3 runs to 16 residues. Germline V CDR1 and CDR2: SGHAT, FQNNGV. Trimming removed 0 bases at V and 3 bases at J, with 12 bases between. The CDR3 DNA sequence: TGTGCCAGCAGCTTAGATCACTGGCAGTACAATCAGCCCCAGCATTTT. Protein: CASSLDHWQYNQPQHF.

The rearrangement joins TRBV9 to TRBJ1-1; TRBD1 is a possible D gene (6 bases). The length of the CDR3 is 14 residues. V was pared by 0 bases and J by 3 bases, with 9 bases between. Germline CDR1 SGDLS, CDR2 YYNGEE. CDR3 amino acids: CASSVVAGDTEAFF. DNA for the CDR3: TGTGCCAGCAGCGTAGTAGCAGGGGACACTGAAGCTTTCTTT.